The next 21 T cell receptor beta chains were all read from a single sample in a study of blood T cell repertoires in COVID-19. The repertoire was sequenced with immunoSEQ multiplex PCR; TCRdb's copy has only in-frame clones and lacks some. The data hold hundreds of thousands of clones, with 83% observed a single time. The specimen sequenced was peripheral blood. The receptors here all came from a woman aged 25 to 45 with COVID-19, enrolled during active disease.

The J gene is TRBJ1-4, the V gene TRBV6-2 or TRBV6-3; D is perhaps TRBD1 (5 bases). The CDR3 loop spans 15 amino acids. Germline V lookup: CDR1 MNHEY, CDR2 SVGEGT. Trimming left V 4 bases short and J 2 bases short, with 11 bases between. The CDR3 protein is CASSFQGVTNEKLFF. In DNA form, the CDR3 reads TGTGCCAGCAGTTTCCAGGGTGTGACTAATGAAAAACTGTTTTTT.

V gene TRBV19 combines with J gene TRBJ2-5; 7 bases are a match to TRBD1. The V and J ends lost 9 bases and 2 bases, in that order; junction bases with no gene match: 6. Germline CDR1 reads LNHDA; CDR2 reads SQIVND (reference sequence). The CDR3 is 13 amino acids. The CDR3 DNA follows: TGTGCCAGCCGAGTGGGACAGCAAGAGACCCAGTACTTC. As protein: CASRVGQQETQYF.

Only one count was recorded for this clone. The CDR3 region has the DNA TGTGCCAGCAGCCAAGCGCGGACAGCCGAATACGAGCAGTACTTC. Translation gives CASSQARTAEYEQYF. The rearrangement joins TRBV14 to TRBJ2-7, with D tentatively TRBD1 (6 bases). CDR3 size: 15 residues. Trimming removed 1 base at V and 4 bases at J, with 14 bases between. Germline V gene sequence: CDR1 SGHDN, CDR2 FVKESK.

This clone was picked up one time. This rearrangement joins TRBV6-5 to TRBJ1-2; D remains unclear. With 0 bases removed from V and 3 bases from J, the gap between germline ends came to 11 bases. The CDR3 covers 15 residues. Germline-derived CDR1 and CDR2 are MNHEY and SVGAGI. CDR3 coding DNA: TGTGCCAGCAGTTACTCGGTGGGAGAACACTATGGCTACACCTTC. Amino acid sequence: CASSYSVGEHYGYTF.

J is TRBJ2-1 and V is TRBV25-1, with D unresolved. The CDR3 runs 11 residues. V lost 6 bases and J lost 3, with 3 bases in between. From germline, CDR1 is MGHDK and CDR2 SYGVNS. This CDR3 reads CASRHYNEQFF. CDR3 DNA: TGTGCCAGCAGACACTACAATGAGCAGTTCTTC. Full variable domain (outside the CDR3, taken from reference TRBV25-1 and TRBJ2-1): EADIYQTPRYLVIGTGKKITLECSQTMGHDKMYWYQQDPGMELHLIHYSYGVNSTEKGDLSSESTVSRIRTEHFPLTLESARPSHTSQYLCASRHYNEQFFGPGTRLTVL.

The chain joins TRBV6-6 to TRBJ1-2; perhaps TRBD1 as D (6 bases). Between the trimmed V and J ends, which lost 4 bases and 7 bases, there was a span of 22 bases. CDR3 length equals 16 residues. CDR1 and CDR2 (germline): MNHNY, SVGAGI (reference sequence). CDR3 coding DNA: TGTGCCAGCAGTTCCGTCGGCACAGGGATCGGTTCTGGCTACACCTTC. Encoded protein: CASSSVGTGIGSGYTF.

This chain links TRBV6-5 with TRBJ2-1, with 7 positions matching TRBD1. The CDR3 is made up of 15 amino acids. With 6 bases clipped from V and 0 bases from J, the junction kept 5 bases outside the gene matches. The germline CDR1 and CDR2 sequences are MNHEY and SVGAGI. CDR3 in amino acids: CASRSTGSSYNEQFF. CDR3 nucleotide sequence: TGTGCCAGCAGGTCGACAGGGAGCTCCTACAATGAGCAGTTCTTC.

The rearrangement links TRBV19 to TRBJ2-7; TRBD1 matches at 8 bases. The CDR3 extends over 13 amino acids. Germline V gives CDR1 LNHDA, CDR2 SQIVND (reference sequence). The V segment lost 5 bases and the J segment 3 bases; nucleotides outside the gene matches: 3. The CDR3 nucleotides are TGTGCCAGTAGTTCGACAGGGGACTACGAGCAGTACTTC. This sequence encodes CASSSTGDYEQYF.

This sequence joins TRBV29-1 and TRBJ1-1, with D unresolved. Germline CDR1 and CDR2: SQVTM and ANQGSEA. The CDR3 covers 13 residues. Trimming removed 8 bases at V and 0 bases at J, with 13 bases between. CDR3 DNA sequence: TGCAGCCATACGGTCACCCTGAACACTGAAGCTTTCTTT. The encoded protein is CSHTVTLNTEAFF.

The rearrangement uses TRBV4-3 and TRBJ2-7, with D tentatively TRBD2 (5 bases). Looked up from germline, CDR1 is LGHNA and CDR2 is YSLEER. This CDR3 has 15 residues. V gave up 0 bases and J gave up 6 bases, with 15 bases separating them. The DNA for the CDR3 is TGCGCCAGCAGCCAAGATGCGGGTTTTCAATTCGAGCAGTACTTC. This translates into CASSQDAGFQFEQYF.

The chain recombines TRBV7-9 with TRBJ1-1; D not certain. The V end was cut by 5 bases, the J end by 1 base, with 8 bases between. The germline V gene has CDR1 SEHNR and CDR2 FQNEAQ (reference sequence). This CDR3 has 13 amino acids. The CDR3 protein is CASSVTANTEAFF. Here the CDR3 DNA reads TGTGCCAGCAGCGTTACTGCGAACACTGAAGCTTTCTTT.

The J gene is TRBJ1-5, the V gene TRBV4-2; weak D call: TRBD1 (6 bases). Germline lookup yields CDR1 LGHNA and CDR2 YNFKEQ. With 1 base removed from V and 0 bases from J, the gap between germline ends came to 7 bases. The CDR3 runs to 15 residues. The CDR3 DNA reads as TGTGCCAGCAGCCAAGCAGGGGTTAGCAATCAGCCCCAGCATTTT. As protein: CASSQAGVSNQPQHF.

Comment on this clone: Germline is not matched at one junction end, which may reflect a read error. The rearrangement links TRBV2 to TRBJ1-2, with D unresolved. The CDR3 is 12 amino acids. Germline CDR1 SNHLY, CDR2 FYNNEI. CDR3 protein: CASTEMGYSLAF. CDR3 nucleotides: TGTGCCAGCACGGAAATGGGCTACAGTTTGGCCTTC. Together with reference TRBV2 and TRBJ1-2, the CDR3 gives the full variable domain: EPEVTQTPSHQVTQMGQEVILRCVPISNHLYFYWYRQILGQKVEFLVSFYNNEISEKSEIFDDQFSVERPDGSNFTLKIRSTKLEDSAMYFCASTEMGYSLAFGSGTRLTVV.

This clone was seen a handful of times. The chain combines TRBV7-3 with TRBJ2-6; 8 bases agree with TRBD1. This CDR3 region has 17 residues. V shed 5 bases and J 0 bases; nucleotides not matched to a gene: 6. Germline V lookup: CDR1 SGHTA, CDR2 FQGTGA. The CDR3 DNA sequence: TGTGCCAGCAGCCCCGGACAGGGTGGCTCTGGGGCCAACGTCCTGACTTTC. Translating gives CASSPGQGGSGANVLTF.

This clone was counted only a few times. V gene TRBV18 combines with J gene TRBJ1-1; 11 bases agree with TRBD1. The CDR3 contains 15 residues. Per the germline V gene, CDR1 is KGHSH and CDR2 is LQKENI. After removal of 6 bases from V and 5 bases from J, the junction contained 8 bases not matched to a gene. The CDR3 reads CASSGGQGGWTEAFF. Here the CDR3 DNA reads TGTGCCAGCTCCGGGGGACAGGGGGGTTGGACTGAAGCTTTCTTT.

The chain employs TRBV5-1 and TRBJ1-1; the D is unclear. Germline CDR1 SGHRS, CDR2 YFSETQ. The CDR3 consists of 14 residues. With 4 bases removed from V and 0 bases from J, the gap between germline ends came to 10 bases. CDR3 protein: CASSARGMNTEAFF. DNA of the CDR3: TGCGCCAGCAGCGCCCGGGGAATGAACACTGAAGCTTTCTTT.

The V gene is TRBV2, the J gene TRBJ2-2; 9 nucleotides match TRBD1. V lost 6 bases, J lost 0 bases, and 2 bases stayed unmatched. Looked up from germline, CDR1 is SNHLY and CDR2 is FYNNEI. The CDR3 runs 15 residues. This chain's CDR3 is CASRGQGPNTGELFF. The CDR3 DNA reads as TGTGCCAGCAGAGGACAGGGGCCGAACACCGGGGAGCTGTTTTTT.

The rearrangement links TRBV5-1 to TRBJ2-7; TRBD1 matches at 11 bases. This CDR3 spans 14 amino acids. Germline lookup yields CDR1 SGHRS and CDR2 YFSETQ. The junction had 7 bases not matched to a gene; V was cut back by 4 bases and J by 7 bases. The CDR3 region has the DNA TGCGCCAGCAGCCCCGGACAGGGGGCGCGAGAGCAGTACTTC. It codes for CASSPGQGAREQYF.

This chain joins TRBV14 and TRBJ2-1, with 7 bases matching TRBD2. CDR1 and CDR2 from the germline V gene are SGHDN and FVKESK. Trimming at V came to 5 bases and at J to 9 bases, leaving 19 bases not matched to a gene. This CDR3 contains 17 residues. This CDR3 reads CASSYRPQWEGGSEQFF. For the CDR3, the DNA is TGTGCCAGCAGCTACCGACCTCAGTGGGAGGGAGGGAGTGAGCAGTTCTTC.

This clone was detected a few times. The chain combines TRBV6-5 with TRBJ1-2, with TRBD1 as a possible D gene (5 bases). This CDR3 comprises 12 residues. From germline, CDR1 is MNHEY and CDR2 SVGAGI. Trimming left V 7 bases short and J 4 bases short, with 10 bases between. CDR3 in amino acids: CASNTGGYGYTF. CDR3 DNA: TGTGCCAGCAATACCGGGGGCTATGGCTACACCTTC.

The rearrangement joins TRBV5-1 to TRBJ2-3, with a weak D call TRBD1 (5 bases). The V gene lost 0 bases and the J gene lost 6 bases, with 5 bases spanning the gap. Germline CDR1 SGHRS, CDR2 YFSETQ. This CDR3 is 12 amino acids long. CDR3 amino acids: CASSLEGDTQYF. DNA for the CDR3: TGCGCCAGCAGCTTGGAGGGGGATACGCAGTATTTT.